The 27 T cell receptor beta chains in this list originate from one sample, sequenced in a study of shared clonotypes between healthy human individuals. Sequencing used immunoSEQ multiplex PCR; TCRdb keeps in-frame clones, though not all of them. The table lists roughly 2 million clones, approximately 96% of them singletons. The sequenced sample consisted of naive CD4+ T cells sorted from blood. The subset denotes: CD45RA+ positively selected. These receptors all stem from a man younger than 35 in good health.

About this clone: Other DNA sequences from this sample encode an identical CDR3 as well. This chain uses TRBV18 with TRBJ2-2; 9 positions agree with TRBD1. This CDR3 has 15 amino acids. The V gene end was trimmed by 6 bases and the J gene end by 1 base; junction bases not matched to a gene: 3. In germline, CDR1 is KGHSH, CDR2 LQKENI. The CDR3 bases are TGTGCCAGCTCCCCGGGACAGGGGAACACCGGGGAGCTGTTTTTT. This sequence encodes CASSPGQGNTGELFF.

The V call is TRBV7-2, the J call TRBJ2-7, with 11 bases lining up with TRBD2. Trimming removed 4 bases from V and 3 bases from J; junction bases left unmatched: 2. This CDR3 has 14 amino acids. Per the germline V gene, CDR1 is SGHTA and CDR2 is FQGNSA. The CDR3: CASSSSGGNYEQYF. The DNA for the CDR3 is TGTGCCAGCAGCTCTAGCGGGGGGAACTACGAGCAGTACTTC. Based on the CDR3 plus reference TRBV7-2 and TRBJ2-7, the full variable domain is GAGVSQSPSNKVTEKGKDVELRCDPISGHTALYWYRQSLGQGLEFLIYFQGNSAPDKSGLPSDRFSAERTGGSVSTLTIQRTQQEDSAVYLCASSSSGGNYEQYFGPGTRLTVT.

The gene calls are TRBV7-9 and TRBJ2-2; D gene uncertain. Germline V lookup: CDR1 SEHNR, CDR2 FQNEAQ (reference sequence). Trimming took 3 bases from V and 7 from J, leaving 6 bases between them. The CDR3 totals 12 residues. In DNA, the CDR3 is TGTGCCAGCAGCTTCGACGGCGGGGAGCTGTTTTTT. Translating gives CASSFDGGELFF.

For this clone: Other DNA variants within this sample encode the same CDR3. The V gene is TRBV9, the J gene TRBJ1-3; D is possibly TRBD1 (5 bases). The V gene's germline CDR1 is SGDLS and CDR2 YYNGEE. The CDR3 totals 15 residues. V lost 4 bases and J lost 0, with 11 bases in between. The CDR3 reads CASSPSGSSGNTIYF. The CDR3 DNA reads as TGTGCCAGCAGCCCCTCAGGGAGCTCTGGAAACACCATATATTTT.

This chain uses TRBV30 with TRBJ2-3, with 7 positions matching TRBD2. The CDR3 length is 14 residues. Trimming removed 7 bases from V and 0 bases from J; junction bases left unmatched: 7. Looked up from germline, CDR1 is GTSNPN and CDR2 is SVGIG (reference sequence). The CDR3: CASIAAGSTDTQYF. CDR3 DNA: TGTGCCTCAATCGCAGCGGGAAGCACAGATACGCAGTATTTT. The variable domain in full, with the rest retrieved from reference TRBV30 and TRBJ2-3, is SQTIHQWPATLVQPVGSPLSLECTVEGTSNPNLYWYRQAAGRGLQLLFYSVGIGQISSEVPQNLSASRPQDRQFILSSKKLLLSDSGFYLCASIAAGSTDTQYFGPGTRLTVL.

J is TRBJ1-4 and V is TRBV10-2; 7 nucleotides agree with TRBD1. This CDR3 is built from 14 residues. The germline V gene has CDR1 WSHSY and CDR2 SAAADI. V was clipped by 8 bases and J by 7 bases; unmatched bases: 10. The CDR3 here is CASRTTGYGEKLFF. The DNA for the CDR3 is TGCGCCAGCCGAACGACAGGGTATGGTGAAAAACTGTTTTTT.

The genes are TRBV7-3 and TRBJ2-3, with D perhaps TRBD2 (6 bases). V lost 3 bases to trimming and J lost 1 base, with 11 bases between them. The CDR3 spans 15 residues. Germline V gene data show CDR1 as SGHTA and CDR2 as FQGTGA. The CDR3 is CASSLGGRGTDTQYF. Written as DNA, the CDR3 is TGTGCCAGCAGCTTGGGGGGACGGGGCACAGATACGCAGTATTTT.

Details on this clone: The identical CDR3 is also encoded by other nucleotide sequences in the sample. This chain links TRBV7-9 with TRBJ2-7; possible D gene TRBD2, 6 bases. The CDR3 is 13 residues long. Germline lookup yields CDR1 SEHNR and CDR2 FQNEAQ (reference sequence). V was shortened by 6 bases and J by 2 bases, with 11 bases between the two germline ends. In DNA form, the CDR3 reads TGTGCCAGCAGTCCGGGACTCCCCTACGAGCAGTACTTC. Amino acid sequence: CASSPGLPYEQYF.

This rearrangement joins TRBV6-1 to TRBJ2-7, with 7 bases that match TRBD2. The CDR3 sequence is 12 residues long. The V gene's germline CDR1 is MNHNS and CDR2 SASEGT. J lost 2 bases, V lost 7 bases, and 2 bases had no gene match. The CDR3 here is CASTSGPYEQYF. Written as DNA, the CDR3 is TGTGCCAGCACTAGCGGCCCCTACGAGCAGTACTTC.

The chain uses TRBV5-4 and TRBJ1-2; D gene unclear. CDR1 and CDR2 from the germline V gene are SGHNT and YYREEE (reference sequence). This CDR3 comprises 15 residues. V gave up 3 bases and J gave up 4 bases, with 16 bases separating them. The CDR3: CASSSESPRGYGYTF. CDR3 in DNA: TGTGCCAGCAGCTCCGAATCCCCGCGAGGCTATGGCTACACCTTC.

The rearrangement joins TRBV30 to TRBJ2-7; TRBD1 aligns across 8 bases. The V segment lost 2 bases and the J segment 0 bases; nucleotides outside the gene matches: 9. Looked up from germline, CDR1 is GTSNPN and CDR2 is SVGIG (reference sequence). This CDR3 comprises 16 residues. The CDR3 coding sequence is TGTGCCTGGAGTTCCTGGACAGGGCAAAGCTCCTACGAGCAGTACTTC. Encoded protein: CAWSSWTGQSSYEQYF.

The genes are TRBV5-1 and TRBJ1-3; D remains unclear. The germline V gene encodes CDR1 SGHRS and CDR2 YFSETQ. Between the trimmed V and J ends, which lost 4 bases and 0 bases, there was a span of 14 bases. CDR3 size: 16 residues. The CDR3 here is CASSAGLIFSGNTIYF. The CDR3 nucleotides are TGCGCCAGCAGCGCCGGACTTATTTTCTCTGGAAACACCATATATTTT.

Concerning this clone itself: The sample has other DNA sequences that encode this CDR3 too. This sequence joins TRBV11-2 and TRBJ1-5; D gene ambiguous. The CDR3 consists of 14 residues. Per the germline V gene, CDR1 is SGHAT and CDR2 is FQNNGV. Trimming removed 1 base from V and 2 bases from J, with 6 bases in between. CDR3 nucleotide sequence: TGTGCCAGCAGCTTAGGGCAGGGCAATCAGCCCCAGCATTTT. Its translation: CASSLGQGNQPQHF.

A word on this clone: Distinct nucleotide sequences in the sample also encode this CDR3. The genes are TRBV7-2 and TRBJ1-1; D gene uncertain. The CDR3 extends over 13 amino acids. The V gene lost 1 base and the J gene lost 1 base, with 4 bases spanning the gap. Germline loops: CDR1 SGHTA, CDR2 FQGNSA. DNA of the CDR3: TGTGCCAGCAGCTTAGTTGGGAACACTGAAGCTTTCTTT. This sequence encodes CASSLVGNTEAFF.

The rearrangement joins TRBV6-6 to TRBJ2-2; possibly TRBD1 or TRBD2 for D (5 bases each). The CDR3 extends over 16 amino acids. Trimming left V 6 bases short and J 2 bases short, with 16 bases between. Germline V CDR1 and CDR2: MNHNY, SVGAGI (reference sequence). The CDR3 is CASRRVLGDNTGELFF. The CDR3 nucleotides read TGTGCCAGCAGAAGGGTCCTGGGGGATAACACCGGGGAGCTGTTTTTT.

The chain is built from TRBV7-9 and TRBJ2-2; 15 bases are shared with TRBD2. Unmatched junction bases numbered 6, after V lost 5 bases and J lost 2 bases. The CDR3 spans 18 residues. Germline V lookup: CDR1 SEHNR, CDR2 FQNEAQ (reference sequence). In nucleotides, the CDR3 is TGTGCCAGCAGCGGGACTAGCGGGAGGCTTCCAAACACCGGGGAGCTGTTTTTT. Encoded protein: CASSGTSGRLPNTGELFF.

The rearrangement uses TRBV5-4 and TRBJ1-3, with no clear D. The CDR3 length is 15 residues. Germline assignment: CDR1 SGHNT and CDR2 YYREEE (reference sequence). The V gene lost 6 bases and the J gene lost 2 bases, with 15 bases spanning the gap. The CDR3 spells CASNPPGETGNTIYF. In DNA form, the CDR3 reads TGTGCCAGCAACCCCCCCGGAGAAACTGGAAACACCATATATTTT.

The V gene is TRBV7-8, the J gene TRBJ2-7; maybe TRBD1 (5 bases). Trimming pared 6 bases from V and 0 bases from J, leaving 12 bases between. Germline CDR1 reads SGHVS; CDR2 reads FQNEAQ. The CDR3 loop spans 14 amino acids. The CDR3 sequence: CASSPGFLSYEQYF. The DNA for the CDR3 is TGTGCCAGCAGTCCAGGGTTCCTCTCCTACGAGCAGTACTTC.

As DNA, the CDR3 is TGTGCCAGCAGATTGGACAGGGTCGCAGAGACCCAGTACTTC. Amino acids: CASRLDRVAETQYF. The chain combines TRBV6-1 with TRBJ2-5; 8 bases map to TRBD1. CDR3 length equals 14 residues. V shed 6 bases, J shed 4 bases, and the junction held 7 bases outside the gene matches. Germline V gives CDR1 MNHNS, CDR2 SASEGT.

V gene TRBV5-1 combines with J gene TRBJ1-2; D is uncertain. In germline, CDR1 is SGHRS, CDR2 YFSETQ. The ends were cut back, 3 bases at V and 8 bases at J, with 14 bases in the middle. CDR3 length: 13 residues. CDR3 amino acids: CASSSAGQEGYTF. The CDR3 coding sequence is TGCGCCAGCAGCTCAGCGGGTCAGGAGGGCTACACCTTC.

This clone was seen only once. This chain joins TRBV4-3 and TRBJ1-5, with D possibly being TRBD1 (6 bases). Germline V gene sequence: CDR1 LGHNA, CDR2 YSLEER. CDR3 length equals 15 residues. Trimming pared 0 bases from V and 8 bases from J, leaving 14 bases between. CDR3 nucleotide sequence: TGCGCCAGCAGCCAAGAAAGGGGGGGTCAAGAGCCCCAGCATTTT. Residues: CASSQERGGQEPQHF.

The chain is built from TRBV19 and TRBJ2-1; D is undetermined. This CDR3 comprises 14 residues. Germline-derived CDR1 and CDR2 are LNHDA and SQIVND (reference sequence). The ends were cut back, 7 bases at V and 1 base at J, with 11 bases in the middle. The CDR3 nucleotides read TGTGCCAGTACTCCCAGGAGTTCCTACAATGAGCAGTTCTTC. Its translation is CASTPRSSYNEQFF.

A note on this clone: Other DNA sequences in the sample encode the same CDR3. V usage is TRBV11-3 and J usage is TRBJ2-7, with 8 bases identical to TRBD1. Germline CDR1 reads SGHNT; CDR2 reads YENEEA. V trimming: 5 bases; J trimming: 6 bases; junction bases outside the gene matches: 3. CDR3 length: 12 amino acids. CDR3 residues: CASSLDRGEQYF. The CDR3 nucleotides are TGTGCCAGCAGCCTCGACAGGGGCGAGCAGTACTTC.

V usage is TRBV28 and J usage is TRBJ1-1; D not resolved. The CDR3 is 15 amino acids. V was trimmed by 3 bases and J by 6 bases, leaving 17 bases between them. Germline V gene data show CDR1 as MDHEN and CDR2 as SYDVKM. The CDR3 DNA sequence: TGTGCCAGCAGTTTTGGGGTTTGGTCGGGCGCTGAAGCTTTCTTT. This translates into CASSFGVWSGAEAFF.

The CDR3 DNA reads TGCGCCAGCAGCTCCGGGACTAGCGGGGGGCAAGATACGCAGTATTTT. Amino acids: CASSSGTSGGQDTQYF. This chain connects TRBV5-1 to TRBJ2-3, with 15 bases identical to TRBD2. This CDR3 has 16 residues. CDR1 is SGHRS and CDR2 is YFSETQ in the germline V gene. V trimming: 3 bases; J trimming: 5 bases; junction bases outside the gene matches: 4.

V and J are TRBV6-5 and TRBJ2-7; 9 bases match TRBD2. Germline CDR1 reads MNHEY; CDR2 reads SVGAGI. J lost 3 bases, V lost 6 bases, and 9 bases had no gene match. The CDR3 has 15 amino acids. The CDR3 is CASSLGLALGYEQYF. In DNA, the CDR3 is TGTGCCAGCAGCCTCGGACTAGCGTTGGGCTACGAGCAGTACTTC.

In DNA, the CDR3 is TGTGCCAGCAGTGAAGGTTCCGGGGAGCTGTTTTTT. This translates into CASSEGSGELFF. The gene calls are TRBV6-1 and TRBJ2-2; D ambiguous. Germline V gene sequence: CDR1 MNHNS, CDR2 SASEGT. Trimming took off 1 base at V and 6 bases at J, with 3 bases between the two ends. CDR3 length: 12 residues.